Listed here are 27 T cell receptor beta chains from one sample, sequenced in a study of blood T cell repertoires in COVID-19. Repertoires were generated with immunoSEQ multiplex PCR, while TCRdb's copy carries only in-frame clones and drops some. The profile shows approximately 220,000 clones, 80% to 85% of them singletons. The specimen sequenced was peripheral blood. The receptors shown here come from a woman in her 30s who had recovered from COVID-19.

This chain uses TRBV3-1 (or the pseudogene TRBV3-2) with TRBJ2-7; 9 bases align to TRBD2. V shed 3 bases and J 1 base; nucleotides not matched to a gene: 10. The germline gives CDR1 LGHDT, CDR2 YNNKEL (reference sequence). CDR3 length: 17 amino acids. As DNA, the CDR3 is TGTGCCAGCAGCCATTCCCGTAGCGGGAGCTGGTCCTACGAGCAGTACTTC. It translates to CASSHSRSGSWSYEQYF.

V usage is TRBV7-9 and J usage is TRBJ1-4; 8 nucleotides line up with TRBD1. J was trimmed by 8 bases and V by 5 bases; bases with no gene match: 7. Germline CDR1 and CDR2: SEHNR and FQNEAQ (reference sequence). This CDR3 has 14 residues. CDR3 DNA sequence: TGTGCCAGCAGCCAAAGACAGGGGAGGGAAAAACTGTTTTTT. This encodes CASSQRQGREKLFF.

The J gene is TRBJ2-1, the V gene TRBV9; D may be TRBD2 (6 bases). Between the trimmed V and J ends, which lost 4 bases and 7 bases, there was a span of 15 bases. Germline V gene sequence: CDR1 SGDLS, CDR2 YYNGEE. The CDR3 runs to 14 residues. The CDR3 here is CASSSGLIGNEQFF. The DNA for the CDR3 is TGTGCCAGCAGCTCGGGACTTATTGGGAATGAGCAGTTCTTC.

V gene TRBV7-9 combines with J gene TRBJ2-3; 9 bases match TRBD1. Per germline, CDR1 SEHNR and CDR2 FQNEAQ (reference sequence). CDR3 length equals 15 residues. The trim removed 7 bases at V and 1 base at J, leaving 6 bases unmatched. CDR3 DNA: TGTGCCAGCACCCGGACAGGGGCTGGCACAGATACGCAGTATTTT. Residues: CASTRTGAGTDTQYF. Full variable domain (missing parts from reference TRBV7-9 and TRBJ2-3): DTGVSQNPRHKITKRGQNVTFRCDPISEHNRLYWYRQTLGQGPEFLTYFQNEAQLEKSRLLSDRFSAERPKGSFSTLEIQRTEQGDSAMYLCASTRTGAGTDTQYFGPGTRLTVL.

This rearrangement joins TRBV2 to TRBJ2-7, with 10 bases aligning to TRBD1. Germline CDR1 reads SNHLY; CDR2 reads FYNNEI. The length of the CDR3 is 18 residues. The junction had 11 bases not matched to a gene; V was cut back by 3 bases and J by 0 bases. The DNA of the CDR3 is TGTGCCAGCAGTGATGCGGACAGGGGGTATACAAGCTCCTACGAGCAGTACTTC. This encodes CASSDADRGYTSSYEQYF.

The chain recombines TRBV5-1 with TRBJ1-1, with D possibly TRBD1 on 6 matching bases. The CDR3 loop spans 14 amino acids. Germline CDR1 and CDR2: SGHRS and YFSETQ. Trimming took 1 base from V and 8 from J, leaving 15 bases between them. For the CDR3, the DNA is TGCGCCAGCAGCTTGACAGGGAGGGCGTCGGAAGCTTTCTTT. Translated: CASSLTGRASEAFF.

V is TRBV28 and J is TRBJ2-7, with 9 bases that match TRBD1. V shed 10 bases, J shed 3 bases, and the junction held 4 bases outside the gene matches. CDR1 and CDR2 (germline): MDHEN, SYDVKM. This CDR3 has 12 residues. The DNA of the CDR3 is TGTGCCACGGGGACAGGGCTCTACGAGCAGTACTTC. This sequence encodes CATGTGLYEQYF.

The CDR3 loop is CASSLGGRTTGELFF. CDR3 sequence (DNA): TGTGCCAGCAGTTTAGGGGGCAGAACCACCGGGGAGCTGTTTTTT. The chain carries TRBV28 and TRBJ2-2; D might be TRBD1 (6 bases). The CDR3 loop spans 15 amino acids. Trimming left V 2 bases short and J 4 bases short, with 11 bases between. Per germline, CDR1 MDHEN and CDR2 SYDVKM. Full variable domain (missing parts from reference TRBV28 and TRBJ2-2): DVKVTQSSRYLVKRTGEKVFLECVQDMDHENMFWYRQDPGLGLRLIYFSYDVKMKEKGDIPEGYSVSREKKERFSLILESASTNQTSMYLCASSLGGRTTGELFFGEGSRLTVL.

V and J are TRBV27 and TRBJ2-7; 7 positions agree with TRBD1. Losses at the gene ends were 3 bases for V and 0 bases for J; bases not matched to a gene: 2. CDR1 and CDR2 (germline): MNHEY, SMNVEV (reference sequence). The CDR3 contains 14 residues. The CDR3 loop reads CASSLGQHSYEQYF. The CDR3, as DNA: TGTGCCAGCAGTTTGGGACAGCACTCCTACGAGCAGTACTTC.

V and J are TRBV5-1 and TRBJ2-7, with 8 bases matching TRBD2. The CDR3 has 13 amino acids. After removal of 4 bases from V and 5 bases from J, the junction contained 5 bases not matched to a gene. Per germline, CDR1 SGHRS and CDR2 YFSETQ. The CDR3 loop is CASSGTRGDEQYF. The CDR3 DNA reads TGCGCCAGCAGCGGGACTAGAGGGGACGAGCAGTACTTC.

The chain is built from TRBV28 and TRBJ2-3; TRBD1 agrees at 10 bases. J was trimmed by 1 base and V by 8 bases; bases with no gene match: 9. CDR1 is MDHEN and CDR2 is SYDVKM in the germline V gene. The CDR3 runs to 16 residues. The DNA of the CDR3 is TGTGCCAGCTTTCCGGGACAGGGGTCTGGCACAGATACGCAGTATTTT. This gives the protein CASFPGQGSGTDTQYF.

This chain uses TRBV28 with TRBJ2-1; D not certain. CDR1 and CDR2 from the germline V gene are MDHEN and SYDVKM. This CDR3 is built from 10 residues. Trimming shortened V by 5 bases and J by 10 bases, and 6 bases separated the two germline ends. The CDR3 coding sequence is TGTGCCAGCAGTCGTGTCGAGCAGTTCTTC. This encodes CASSRVEQFF.

This clone was observed a handful of times. This sequence joins TRBV28 and TRBJ2-7; tentatively, D is TRBD2 (5 bases). There are 14 residues in the CDR3. The V end was cut by 5 bases, the J end by 2 bases, with 13 bases between. Germline CDR1 reads MDHEN; CDR2 reads SYDVKM. The DNA of the CDR3 is TGTGCCAGCAGTAGTCCCCAGCGGCCCTACGAGCAGTACTTC. This gives the protein CASSSPQRPYEQYF.

This rearrangement joins TRBV21-1 to TRBJ2-7; whether TRBD1, the table's D call, matches the DNA was not checked. TRBV21-1 is given as a pseudogene. This CDR3 contains 15 residues. CDR3 DNA sequence: TGTGCCAGCAGCAAGGGGGACAAAGAGGATACCGAGCAGTACTTC. It encodes CASSKGDKEDTEQYF.

J is TRBJ1-2 and V is TRBV6-6; unclear D gene. Germline V gives CDR1 MNHNY, CDR2 SVGAGI (reference sequence). The CDR3 contains 16 residues. Trimming removed 0 bases at V and 4 bases at J, with 15 bases between. Written as DNA, the CDR3 is TGTGCCAGCAGTTACTCATCCCAGGCCCCCCTCTATGGCTACACCTTC. Translation gives CASSYSSQAPLYGYTF.

The V and J genes are TRBV28 and TRBJ1-4, with TRBD1 matching 7 bases. Trimming took 5 bases from V and 8 from J; bases not matched to a gene: 8. CDR3 size: 14 residues. Germline values: CDR1 MDHEN, CDR2 SYDVKM. CDR3 sequence reads: CASSKGAPWEKLFF. The CDR3 region has the DNA TGTGCCAGCAGTAAGGGGGCTCCGTGGGAAAAACTGTTTTTT.

V gene TRBV30 combines with J gene TRBJ2-2; possibly TRBD2 for D (5 bases). The length of the CDR3 is 14 residues. V lost 2 bases and J lost 1, with 8 bases in between. Germline values: CDR1 GTSNPN, CDR2 SVGIG (reference sequence). CDR3 loop: CAWSRGQNTGELFF. CDR3 nucleotides: TGTGCCTGGAGTCGAGGGCAGAACACCGGGGAGCTGTTTTTT.

The chain links TRBV18 to TRBJ2-1; a weak D match, TRBD1 (7 bases). V lost 8 bases to trimming and J lost 8 bases, with 22 bases between them. CDR3 length: 15 residues. The V gene's germline CDR1 is KGHSH and CDR2 LQKENI. The CDR3 reads CASTLTPGGLDEQFF. DNA of the CDR3: TGTGCCAGCACCCTCACCCCAGGGGGGTTGGATGAGCAGTTCTTC.

This clone was detected a few times. The J gene is TRBJ2-7, the V gene TRBV5-1, with 8 nucleotides matching TRBD2. Germline V gene sequence: CDR1 SGHRS, CDR2 YFSETQ. The CDR3 spans 16 residues. The V segment lost 2 bases and the J segment 5 bases; nucleotides outside the gene matches: 12. Here the CDR3 reads CASSFIGSGSVDEQYF. The CDR3 DNA sequence: TGCGCCAGCAGCTTTATAGGGAGCGGGAGTGTAGACGAGCAGTACTTC.

The chain is built from TRBV5-1 and TRBJ2-7; the match to TRBD2 covers 11 bases. In germline, CDR1 is SGHRS, CDR2 YFSETQ. This CDR3 has 17 residues. V lost 4 bases to trimming and J lost 5 bases; unmatched junction nucleotides: 14. CDR3 amino acids: CASSLGGSGRARNEQYF. The DNA for the CDR3 is TGCGCCAGCAGCCTAGGGGGTAGCGGGAGGGCCAGAAACGAGCAGTACTTC.

The chain uses TRBV30 and TRBJ1-6, with D possibly TRBD1 on 5 matching bases. V was clipped by 4 bases and J by 6 bases, with 10 bases between them. CDR1 is GTSNPN, CDR2 SVGIG, per germline (reference sequence). The CDR3 has 13 residues. CDR3 in amino acids: CAWTGFGNSPLHF. CDR3 DNA: TGTGCCTGGACAGGGTTCGGTAATTCACCCCTCCACTTT.

V is TRBV9 and J is TRBJ2-1; TRBD2 might be the D (6 bases). The CDR3 contains 15 residues. Per the germline V gene, CDR1 is SGDLS and CDR2 is YYNGEE. V was clipped by 2 bases and J by 6 bases, with 15 bases between them. CDR3 nucleotides: TGTGCCAGCAGCGTTGGGGCGGGATCGAGCAATGAGCAGTTCTTC. Its translation is CASSVGAGSSNEQFF. The entire variable domain, with the rest obtained from reference TRBV9 and TRBJ2-1, is as follows: DSGVTQTPKHLITATGQRVTLRCSPRSGDLSVYWYQQSLDQGLQFLIQYYNGEERAKGNILERFSAQQFPDLHSELNLSSLELGDSALYFCASSVGAGSSNEQFFGPGTRLTVL.

The V and J genes are TRBV3-1 (or the pseudogene TRBV3-2) and TRBJ2-3; TRBD1 might be the D (6 bases). This CDR3 spans 15 amino acids. The V end was cut by 4 bases, the J end by 2 bases, with 13 bases between. Germline CDR1 LGHDT, CDR2 YNNKEL (reference sequence). CDR3 in DNA: TGTGCCAGCAGCCCCTACAGGGCCGACACAGATACGCAGTATTTT. This codes for CASSPYRADTDTQYF.

This rearrangement joins TRBV7-9 to TRBJ1-1; no clear D. V lost 0 bases and J lost 2, with 7 bases in between. The V gene's germline CDR1 is SEHNR and CDR2 FQNEAQ (reference sequence). The CDR3 contains 14 residues. The CDR3 here is CASSLALTNTEAFF. The CDR3 nucleotides read TGTGCCAGCAGCTTAGCGTTGACTAACACTGAAGCTTTCTTT.

This clone showed up just a few times. This chain joins TRBV24-1 and TRBJ2-3, with TRBD1 matching 9 bases. V lost 0 bases and J lost 1; bases outside the gene matches: 1. The CDR3 has 16 amino acids. CDR1 is KGHDR, CDR2 SFDVKD, per germline. CDR3 sequence reads: CATSDLDRGGTDTQYF. CDR3 bases: TGTGCCACCAGTGATTTGGACAGGGGGGGCACAGATACGCAGTATTTT.

The rearrangement joins TRBV28 to TRBJ2-5, with D unresolved. The CDR3 contains 10 residues. Germline V gene data show CDR1 as MDHEN and CDR2 as SYDVKM. Trimming stripped 10 bases from V and 2 bases from J, with 5 bases between. Here the CDR3 reads CATLQETQYF. CDR3 sequence (DNA): TGTGCCACCTTACAAGAGACCCAGTACTTC.

The chain employs TRBV28 and TRBJ1-6; the D is unclear. The germline CDR1 and CDR2 sequences are MDHEN and SYDVKM. The ends were cut back, 8 bases at V and 0 bases at J, with 14 bases in the middle. The CDR3 is 16 amino acids. CDR3 sequence (DNA): TGTGCCAGCTCCCGGGGTGGGAGCTCCTATAATTCACCCCTCCACTTT. It is translated as CASSRGGSSYNSPLHF.